This entry is about one T cell receptor (beta chain). What it binds is not known. The authors built TCR beta libraries using iRepertoire HTBI primers and Arm-PCR of CDR3 regions. MiXCR, run by TCRdb on the multiplex PCR reads, gives a single entry per CDR3 protein. The sample yields 310,000 or so distinct CDR3 sequences, 15% to 20% seen once. The time point here: persistent/refractory GD, antithyroid drugs over 5 years with positive TRAb. Preparation of the TCR library used RNA extracted from PBMCs. These data belong to a study of regulatory T cells in long-lasting Graves disease. Whole-study results and caveats: Newly diagnosed Graves' patients had higher TCR diversity than persistent ones. Having only a small sample size may have limited accuracy.

The germline V gene has CDR1 MNHEY and CDR2 SVGEGT. V trimming: 2 bases; J trimming: 8 bases; junction bases outside the gene matches: 12. The CDR3 is 18 residues long. The sequence was collected from a female donor with Graves disease. The sequencing here drew on peripheral blood mononuclear cells (PBMCs), taken when the disease was refractory, from a patient treated with antithyroid drugs. This chain connects TRBV6-2 or TRBV6-3 to TRBJ1-6, with 10 bases matching TRBD1. The CDR3 loop is CASSYRDGDGTGDSPLHF. In nucleotides, the CDR3 is TGTGCCAGCAGTTACCGGGACGGTGACGGGACAGGGGATTCACCCCTCCACTTT.